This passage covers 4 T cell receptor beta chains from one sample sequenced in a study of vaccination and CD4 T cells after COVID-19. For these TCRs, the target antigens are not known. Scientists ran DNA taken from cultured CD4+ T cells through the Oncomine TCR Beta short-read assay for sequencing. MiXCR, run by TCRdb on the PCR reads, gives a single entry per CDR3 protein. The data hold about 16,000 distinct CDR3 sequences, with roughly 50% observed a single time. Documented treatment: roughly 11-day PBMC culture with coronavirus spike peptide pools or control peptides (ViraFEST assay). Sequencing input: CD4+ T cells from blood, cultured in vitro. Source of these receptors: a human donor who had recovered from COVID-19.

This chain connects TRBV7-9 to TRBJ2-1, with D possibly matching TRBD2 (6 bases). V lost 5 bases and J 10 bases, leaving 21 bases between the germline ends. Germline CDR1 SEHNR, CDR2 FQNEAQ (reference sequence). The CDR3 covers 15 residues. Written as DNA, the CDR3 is TGTGCCAGCAGCACCAGCGGGCCCCCCTTCGGGGAGCAGTTCTTC. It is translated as CASSTSGPPFGEQFF.

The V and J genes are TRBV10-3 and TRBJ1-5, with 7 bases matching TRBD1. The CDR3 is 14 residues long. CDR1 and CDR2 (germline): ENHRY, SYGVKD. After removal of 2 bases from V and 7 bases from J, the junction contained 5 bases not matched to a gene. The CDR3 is CAISEDRANQPQHF. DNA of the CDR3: TGTGCCATCAGTGAGGACAGGGCCAACCAGCCCCAGCATTTT.

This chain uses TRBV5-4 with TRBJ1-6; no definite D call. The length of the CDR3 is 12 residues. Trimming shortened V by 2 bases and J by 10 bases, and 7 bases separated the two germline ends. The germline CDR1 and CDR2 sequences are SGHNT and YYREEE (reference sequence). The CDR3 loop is CASSLLASPLHF. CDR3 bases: TGTGCCAGCAGCTTATTAGCCTCACCCCTCCACTTT.

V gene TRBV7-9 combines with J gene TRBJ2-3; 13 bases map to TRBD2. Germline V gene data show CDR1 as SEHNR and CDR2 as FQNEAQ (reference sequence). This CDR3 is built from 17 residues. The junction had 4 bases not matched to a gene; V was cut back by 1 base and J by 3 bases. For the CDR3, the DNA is TGTGCCAGCAGCTTAGGACTAGCGGGAGGAGGGACAGATACGCAGTATTTT. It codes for CASSLGLAGGGTDTQYF.